The source of this TCR beta chain is a study of neurological immune-mediated disorders. Study-wide points: None of the CDR3 amino acid sequences of expanded clones recurred across subjects, suggesting private repertoires in all groups.

This clonotype was counted many times. Its antigen is not identified. CDR1 MRHNA and CDR2 SNTAGT come from the germline V gene. CDR3 length: 13 residues. V was pared by 3 bases and J by 7 bases, with 10 bases between. TCRdb reprocessed the 5' RACE reads with MiXCR, giving one entry per CDR3 protein. The sample contains about 60,000 distinct CDR3 sequences, more than 8% of which appear only once. Time point in this sample: longitudinal time-point 2. The specimen sequenced was PBMCs. The V and J genes are TRBV6-4 and TRBJ2-1; maybe TRBD2 (6 bases). The receptor's source is a man aged 25 to 40 in good health. The CDR3 DNA reads TGTGCCAGCAGTGAATCCCGGGGGAATGAGCAGTTCTTC. Its protein product is CASSESRGNEQFF.